This TCR beta chain was captured by sequencing in a study of CD8+CD57+ T cells in acquired aplastic anemia. TCR beta VDJ combinations and CDR3 sequences were profiled from genomic DNA. Via MiXCR, TCRdb re-called the reads, giving one row per CDR3 protein. The sample holds approximately 160,000 distinct CDR3 sequences, approximately 40% seen once. J was trimmed by 3 bases and V by 4 bases; bases with no gene match: 2. Germline V gene sequence: CDR1 SNHLY, CDR2 FYNNEI. The length of the CDR3 is 15 residues. Sequences were obtained from sorted CD4+, CD8+, or CD8+CD57+ T cells (not recorded which) from PBMCs. V and J are TRBV2 and TRBJ2-2; TRBD1 matches at 10 bases. This clonotype was obtained from a human donor in good health. The CDR3 DNA is TGTGCCAGCAGTGGGACAGGGGGTCACACCGGGGAGCTGTTTTTT. Amino acids: CASSGTGGHTGELFF. Full variable domain (remainder filled in from reference TRBV2 and TRBJ2-2): EPEVTQTPSHQVTQMGQEVILRCVPISNHLYFYWYRQILGQKVEFLVSFYNNEISEKSEIFDDQFSVERPDGSNFTLKIRSTKLEDSAMYFCASSGTGGHTGELFFGEGSRLTVL.